This is a list of T cell receptor beta chains from one sample in a study of T cells after posttransplantation cyclophosphamide. Some clones are missing from TCRdb's copy, which holds only in-frame ones; the method was immunoSEQ multiplex PCR. The sample holds 2,500 to 3,000 clones, roughly 81% seen once. The source material was PBMCs. These receptor sequences come from a man in his thirties or forties with a blood cancer, CMV-positive, and with a related stem cell donor. The CDR3 runs from the conserved cysteine through the conserved F or W. A D gene is named only where the DNA matches it firmly. Clone size, where shown, is once, few, many, or a class for clones that have expanded.

clone_size: .
j_call: TRBJ2-3
v_call: TRBV10-3
d_call: TRBD2
cdr3_nt: TGTGCCATCAGGGGGACTAGCATAGATACGCAGTATTTT
cdr3_aa: CAIRGTSIDTQYF

clone_size: .
j_call: TRBJ2-7
v_call: TRBV6-5
d_call: .
cdr3_nt: TGTGCCAGCAGCCCCGGGGACTACGAGCAGTACTTC
cdr3_aa: CASSPGDYEQYF

clone_size: .
j_call: TRBJ1-6
v_call: TRBV28
d_call: .
cdr3_nt: TGTGCCAGCAGTTTTTTCCGGAATTCACCCCTCCACTTT
cdr3_aa: CASSFFRNSPLHF

clone_size: few
j_call: TRBJ1-2
v_call: TRBV4-3
d_call: TRBD1
cdr3_nt: TGCGCCAGCAGCCACCACAAACCGAGGACAGGCGAACTTCGAGAGGGTGGCTACACCTTC
cdr3_aa: CASSHHKPRTGELREGGYTF

clone_size: .
j_call: TRBJ2-1
v_call: TRBV7-6
d_call: TRBD2
cdr3_nt: TGTGCCAGCAGCCGTTCGGCGGGAGAGTACAATGAGCAGTTCTTC
cdr3_aa: CASSRSAGEYNEQFF

clone_size: .
j_call: TRBJ2-5
v_call: TRBV28
d_call: TRBD2
cdr3_nt: TGTGCCAGCAGCCCACTAACAGCGGGGAGGGAGACCCAGTACTTC
cdr3_aa: CASSPLTAGRETQYF

clone_size: .
j_call: TRBJ1-1
v_call: TRBV28
d_call: .
cdr3_nt: TGTGCCAGCAGACGTTCGGGGAACGCTGAAGCTTTCTTT
cdr3_aa: CASRRSGNAEAFF

clone_size: .
j_call: TRBJ1-1
v_call: TRBV6-1
d_call: .
cdr3_nt: TGTGCCAGCAGTCTCTATGCGAACACTGAAGCTTTCTTT
cdr3_aa: CASSLYANTEAFF

clone_size: once
j_call: TRBJ2-2
v_call: TRBV7-2
d_call: .
cdr3_nt: TGTGCCAGCAGCTTAGAACCCCGAGAGGGCGGGGAGCTGTTTTTT
cdr3_aa: CASSLEPREGGELFF

clone_size: .
j_call: TRBJ2-2
v_call: TRBV15
d_call: TRBD2
cdr3_nt: TGTGCCACCAGCAGAGGTCTTCCGGGGGGAGCGGACACCGGGGAGCTGTTTTTT
cdr3_aa: CATSRGLPGGADTGELFF

clone_size: .
j_call: TRBJ2-7
v_call: TRBV19
d_call: .
cdr3_nt: TGTGCCAGTAGTGGGACAAACTACGAGCAGTACTTC
cdr3_aa: CASSGTNYEQYF

clone_size: .
j_call: TRBJ2-7
v_call: TRBV2
d_call: TRBD1
cdr3_nt: TGTGCCAGCAGTGAAAACAGGGGGTACTACGAGCAGTACTTC
cdr3_aa: CASSENRGYYEQYF

clone_size: few
j_call: TRBJ2-3
v_call: TRBV5-1
d_call: TRBD2
cdr3_nt: TGCGCCAGCAGCAGGGGACTAGCGGGAGGAGGCACAGATACGCAGTATTTT
cdr3_aa: CASSRGLAGGGTDTQYF

clone_size: .
j_call: TRBJ2-1
v_call: TRBV5-5
d_call: .
cdr3_nt: TGTGCCAGCAGCTTGGGCTGGGCTGCCACCTACAATGAGCAGTTCTTC
cdr3_aa: CASSLGWAATYNEQFF

clone_size: .
j_call: TRBJ1-1
v_call: TRBV5-1
d_call: TRBD1
cdr3_nt: TGCGCCAGCAGCTTGGCCTCAGGGGGAACTGAAGCTTTCTTT
cdr3_aa: CASSLASGGTEAFF

clone_size: once
j_call: TRBJ1-6
v_call: TRBV5-1
d_call: .
cdr3_nt: TGCGCCAGCAGCGACGCCGACGGGGGGCTTCGATCACCCCTCCACTTT
cdr3_aa: CASSDADGGLRSPLHF

clone_size: .
j_call: TRBJ1-5
v_call: TRBV28
d_call: .
cdr3_nt: TGTGCCAGCAGTTTATTGAGTCATCAGCCCCAGCATTTT
cdr3_aa: CASSLLSHQPQHF

clone_size: hyperexpanded
j_call: TRBJ2-5
v_call: TRBV4-3
d_call: TRBD2
cdr3_nt: TGCGCCAGCAGCCAAGAGGCTAGCGGGAGACAGACCCAGTACTTC
cdr3_aa: CASSQEASGRQTQYF

clone_size: .
j_call: TRBJ1-4
v_call: TRBV18
d_call: TRBD1
cdr3_nt: TGTGCCAGCTCACCACAGGGGGCGATAACTAATGAAAAACTGTTTTTT
cdr3_aa: CASSPQGAITNEKLFF

clone_size: .
j_call: TRBJ2-2
v_call: TRBV4-3
d_call: TRBD2
cdr3_nt: TGCGCCAGCAGCCAAGACGGACTAGCGGGAGACAACACCGGGGAGCTGTTTTTT
cdr3_aa: CASSQDGLAGDNTGELFF

clone_size: hyperexpanded
j_call: TRBJ1-2
v_call: TRBV7-2
d_call: .
cdr3_nt: TGTGCCAGCAGCTTTACAGCTAACTATGGCTACACCTTC
cdr3_aa: CASSFTANYGYTF

clone_size: once
j_call: TRBJ1-5
v_call: TRBV11-2
d_call: .
cdr3_nt: TGTGCCAGCAGCTTACTAGGGGGGGCTGGTCAGCCCCAGCATTTT
cdr3_aa: CASSLLGGAGQPQHF

clone_size: few
j_call: TRBJ1-1
v_call: TRBV6-6
d_call: TRBD1
cdr3_nt: TGTGCCAGCAGTTACCCTCCGGGACAGATGAACACTGAAGCTTTCTTT
cdr3_aa: CASSYPPGQMNTEAFF

clone_size: .
j_call: TRBJ2-5
v_call: TRBV10-2
d_call: TRBD1
cdr3_nt: TGCGCCAGCAGTCAGGGGGCGCGAGAGACCCAGTACTTC
cdr3_aa: CASSQGARETQYF

clone_size: .
j_call: TRBJ1-2
v_call: TRBV20-1
d_call: .
cdr3_nt: TGCAGTGCTAGAGATATTCCGGGGTTTTGCTTC
cdr3_aa: CSARDIPGFCF

clone_size: .
j_call: TRBJ2-5
v_call: TRBV6-1
d_call: TRBD2
cdr3_nt: TGTGCCAGCAGTCCTCCGGGACTAAGGGAGACCCAGTACTTC
cdr3_aa: CASSPPGLRETQYF

clone_size: .
j_call: TRBJ2-2
v_call: TRBV5-5
d_call: .
cdr3_nt: TGTGCCAGCAGGCTCCAGGGTAACGCCGGGGAGCTGTTTTTT
cdr3_aa: CASRLQGNAGELFF

clone_size: .
j_call: TRBJ1-2
v_call: TRBV5-8
d_call: TRBD1
cdr3_nt: TGCGCCAGCAGCCAAGATAGGACAGGGCAATATGGCTACACCTTC
cdr3_aa: CASSQDRTGQYGYTF

clone_size: .
j_call: TRBJ2-2
v_call: TRBV4-1
d_call: .
cdr3_nt: TGCGCCAGCAGCCCAGTCCAAGCGAACACCGGGGAGCTGTTTTTT
cdr3_aa: CASSPVQANTGELFF

clone_size: .
j_call: TRBJ2-3
v_call: TRBV5-4
d_call: .
cdr3_nt: TGTGCCAGCAGCTTCCTGGGGGAGGCAGATACGCAGTATTTT
cdr3_aa: CASSFLGEADTQYF

clone_size: few
j_call: TRBJ2-2
v_call: TRBV29-1
d_call: .
cdr3_nt: TGCAGCGTTGAAGAAAGGACTGTATCTGGAACCGGGGAGCTGTTTTTT
cdr3_aa: CSVEERTVSGTGELFF

clone_size: .
j_call: TRBJ1-5
v_call: TRBV28
d_call: .
cdr3_nt: TGTGCCAGCAGTCCAATATACGGGAATCAGCCCCAGCATTTT
cdr3_aa: CASSPIYGNQPQHF

clone_size: .
j_call: TRBJ2-5
v_call: TRBV5-1
d_call: .
cdr3_nt: TGCGCCAGCAGCCCCGATCGAGTGGGGCAGGAGACCCAGTACTTC
cdr3_aa: CASSPDRVGQETQYF

clone_size: .
j_call: TRBJ2-7
v_call: TRBV5-6
d_call: .
cdr3_nt: TGTGCCAGCACCAGAACAGGGAACGAGCAGTACTTC
cdr3_aa: CASTRTGNEQYF

clone_size: .
j_call: TRBJ2-1
v_call: TRBV4-3
d_call: TRBD1
cdr3_nt: TGCGCCAGCAGCTTTCGACAGGGAGACGACAATGAGCAGTTCTTC
cdr3_aa: CASSFRQGDDNEQFF

clone_size: .
j_call: TRBJ2-1
v_call: TRBV28
d_call: .
cdr3_nt: TGTGCCAGCGGGGACTCAGGATACAATGAGCAGTTCTTC
cdr3_aa: CASGDSGYNEQFF

clone_size: once
j_call: TRBJ1-2
v_call: TRBV30
d_call: TRBD1
cdr3_nt: TGTGCCTGGAGTCGGGACAGGGGAGTGAGCGGCTACACCTTC
cdr3_aa: CAWSRDRGVSGYTF

clone_size: .
j_call: TRBJ1-6
v_call: TRBV28
d_call: .
cdr3_nt: TGTGCCAGCAGGGCAGGACAGACGAGCTCCTATAATTCACCCCTCCACTTT
cdr3_aa: CASRAGQTSSYNSPLHF

clone_size: .
j_call: TRBJ1-1
v_call: TRBV7-6
d_call: .
cdr3_nt: TGTGCCAGCAGCTTACAGGCCAGCAGCATGAACACTGAAGCTTTCTTT
cdr3_aa: CASSLQASSMNTEAFF

clone_size: large
j_call: TRBJ1-2
v_call: TRBV4-3
d_call: .
cdr3_nt: TGCGCCAGCAGCCAAGAGAGTTTGGGCGGCGTCGCGGGCTATGGCTACACCTTC
cdr3_aa: CASSQESLGGVAGYGYTF